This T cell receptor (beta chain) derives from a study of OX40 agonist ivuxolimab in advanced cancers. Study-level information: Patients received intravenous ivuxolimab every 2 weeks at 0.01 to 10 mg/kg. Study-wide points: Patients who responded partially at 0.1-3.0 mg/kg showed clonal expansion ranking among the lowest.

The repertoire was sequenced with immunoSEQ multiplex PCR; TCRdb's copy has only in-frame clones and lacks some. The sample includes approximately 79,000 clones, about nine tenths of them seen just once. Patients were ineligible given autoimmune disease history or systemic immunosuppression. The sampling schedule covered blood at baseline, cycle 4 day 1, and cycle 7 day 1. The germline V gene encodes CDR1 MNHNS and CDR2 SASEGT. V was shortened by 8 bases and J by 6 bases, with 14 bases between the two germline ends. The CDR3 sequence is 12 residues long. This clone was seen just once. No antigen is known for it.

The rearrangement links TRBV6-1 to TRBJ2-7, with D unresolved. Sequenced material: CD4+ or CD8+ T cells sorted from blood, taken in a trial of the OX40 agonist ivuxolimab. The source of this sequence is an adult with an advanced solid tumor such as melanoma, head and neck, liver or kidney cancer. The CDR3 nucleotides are TGTGCCAGCGGTTCGCATCCGACCGAGCAGTACTTC. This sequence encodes CASGSHPTEQYF.